What follows describes a single TCR beta chain. Its antigen remains unidentified. The germline V gene encodes CDR1 SGHDT and CDR2 YYEEEE. CDR3 length equals 17 residues. J lost 0 bases, V lost 0 bases, and 6 bases had no gene match. Researchers ran the PCR with 60 Vbeta and 13 Jbeta primers. Using immunoSEQ multiplex PCR, the repertoire was profiled, and TCRdb retains in-frame clones only, with some absent. The data hold approximately 190,000 clones, with around four fifths observed a single time. This entry is derived from a study of cytomegalovirus exposure and HLA in healthy donors. Study details: An analysis done earlier identified 117 million unique TCR beta sequences from 150 million to 200 million T cells.

Notes on the study in general: For TCR beta chains, V- and J-gene trimming was later linked to a missense DCLRE1C variant. When the data were analyzed later, several of the most significant clusters appeared to be linked to common viral pathogens. A later analysis associated 15,000 or so TCR beta sequences with HLA alleles at a 0.05 false discovery rate.

The specimen was PBMCs. The sequence came from a woman younger than 35 in good health and CMV-seronegative. J is TRBJ2-1 and V is TRBV5-6; TRBD2 matches at 7 bases. The CDR3 DNA is TGTGCCAGCAGCTTGGGCCCGAGCGGGACCTCCTACAATGAGCAGTTCTTC. It yields the protein CASSLGPSGTSYNEQFF.